This TCR beta chain is drawn from a study of T cell responses to AZD1222 COVID-19 vaccine. Libraries were prepared by immunoSEQ multiplex PCR; TCRdb keeps only in-frame clonotypes and omits some of them. Found here are some 110,000 clones, more than 70% of them singletons; the top ten hold around 4.4%. CDR1 and CDR2 (germline): MNHEY, SMNVEV (reference sequence). V was cut by 3 bases and J by 1 base, with 7 bases left in between. The CDR3 covers 13 residues. The specimen comprised peripheral blood, sampled 28 days after the second AZD1222 dose. The receptor's source is an adult who received the AZD1222 COVID-19 vaccine. The chain links TRBV27 to TRBJ2-7; D is ambiguous. The CDR3 loop reads CASSLAVSYEQYF. CDR3 nucleotides: TGTGCCAGCAGTTTGGCAGTTTCCTACGAGCAGTACTTC.